The 31 T cell receptor beta chains reported below all come from one sample, sequenced in a study of blood T cell repertoires in COVID-19. TCRdb's copy holds only in-frame clones and misses some; the assay was immunoSEQ multiplex PCR. The table lists about 300,000 clones, around 80% of them singletons. The specimen was peripheral blood. These receptors were collected from a woman aged 45 to 65 with acute or convalescent COVID-19.

The chain employs TRBV6-5 and TRBJ1-2, with a tentative D call TRBD1 (5 bases). Germline CDR1 reads MNHEY; CDR2 reads SVGAGI. V gave up 5 bases and J gave up 2 bases, with 12 bases separating them. This CDR3 has 14 residues. In nucleotides, the CDR3 is TGTGCCAGCAGTCGTACGCAGGGAAACTATGGCTACACCTTC. Protein sequence: CASSRTQGNYGYTF.

This clone appeared a few times. This chain uses TRBV11-2 with TRBJ2-1; TRBD1 matches 7 bases. Germline values: CDR1 SGHAT, CDR2 FQNNGV. The CDR3 totals 15 residues. Trimming cost V 0 bases and J 7 bases; bases outside gene matches: 6. The CDR3 region has the DNA TGTGCCAGCAGCTTAGACAGGGGGATATGGAATGAGCAGTTCTTC. Translating gives CASSLDRGIWNEQFF.

This clone was counted a single time. The chain has TRBV3-1 (or the pseudogene TRBV3-2) and TRBJ2-1; 8 nucleotides agree with TRBD2. CDR3 length: 16 amino acids. J gave up 1 base and V 2 bases, and 4 bases lay outside the gene matches. Per germline, CDR1 LGHDT and CDR2 YNNKEL (reference sequence). This CDR3 is CASSQLAGISYNEQFF. The CDR3 nucleotides read TGTGCCAGCAGCCAATTAGCGGGAATATCCTACAATGAGCAGTTCTTC.

V gene TRBV12-5 combines with J gene TRBJ1-1; 7 nucleotides agree with TRBD1. This CDR3 comprises 13 residues. Germline trimming cut 5 bases from V and 7 bases from J; bases unmatched to any gene: 7. The germline gives CDR1 LGHNT, CDR2 FRNRAP. The chain's CDR3 is CASGPGSGGEAFF. CDR3 bases: TGTGCTAGTGGTCCGGGGTCAGGGGGTGAAGCTTTCTTT.

This chain joins TRBV5-6 and TRBJ2-1; 9 bases agree with TRBD2. The CDR3 contains 16 residues. Trimming at V came to 3 bases and at J to 7 bases, leaving 11 bases not matched to a gene. Germline V lookup: CDR1 SGHDT, CDR2 YYEEEE. DNA for the CDR3: TGTGCCAGCAGCTGGGGAAATAGCGGGGGTCTAAATGAGCAGTTCTTC. Translated, it gives CASSWGNSGGLNEQFF.

The gene calls are TRBV5-1 and TRBJ2-1, with TRBD2 matching 11 bases. CDR1 and CDR2 from the germline V gene are SGHRS and YFSETQ. The CDR3 sequence is 15 residues long. V gave up 3 bases and J gave up 4 bases; unmatched junction bases: 3. DNA for the CDR3: TGCGCCAGCAGCTCCATAGCGGGAGGGTACAATGAGCAGTTCTTC. This gives the protein CASSSIAGGYNEQFF.

This sequence joins TRBV20-1 and TRBJ2-7; no clear D gene. CDR1 and CDR2 from the germline V gene are DFQATT and SNEGSKA (reference sequence). The CDR3 is made up of 11 amino acids. V lost 1 base, J lost 4 bases, and 5 bases lay in between. The chain's CDR3 is CSARGRYEQYF. In nucleotides, the CDR3 is TGCAGTGCTAGAGGTAGATACGAGCAGTACTTC.

The DNA of the CDR3 is TGTGCCAGCAGCTGGACCGGGACAGGGGGTTCACCCCTCCACTTT. The encoded protein is CASSWTGTGGSPLHF. The gene calls are TRBV7-9 and TRBJ1-6; 11 bases are shared with TRBD1. The CDR3 is made up of 15 amino acids. Germline CDR1 reads SEHNR; CDR2 reads FQNEAQ (reference sequence). After removal of 4 bases from V and 9 bases from J, the junction contained 5 bases not matched to a gene. Combining the CDR3 with reference TRBV7-9 and TRBJ1-6 gives the whole variable domain DTGVSQNPRHKITKRGQNVTFRCDPISEHNRLYWYRQTLGQGPEFLTYFQNEAQLEKSRLLSDRFSAERPKGSFSTLEIQRTEQGDSAMYLCASSWTGTGGSPLHFGNGTRLTVT.

The chain is built from TRBV5-1 and TRBJ2-2; D might be TRBD2 (5 bases). Germline lookup yields CDR1 SGHRS and CDR2 YFSETQ. Deletions cut 7 bases from V and 2 bases from J, with 15 bases between. The CDR3 consists of 15 residues. The chain's CDR3 is CASATLGINTGELFF. DNA for the CDR3: TGCGCCAGCGCCACACTAGGGATCAACACCGGGGAGCTGTTTTTT.

This clone has only one observation. The J gene is TRBJ1-2, the V gene TRBV7-2; no clear D. The germline CDR1 and CDR2 sequences are SGHTA and FQGNSA. This CDR3 is 14 amino acids long. V was cut by 4 bases and J by 3 bases, with 12 bases left in between. The CDR3: CASSYNGDYYGYTF. The CDR3 DNA sequence: TGTGCCAGCAGCTATAACGGGGATTACTATGGCTACACCTTC.

This clone was detected a few times. The chain has TRBV2 and TRBJ2-3, with 8 bases identical to TRBD2. Trimming removed 3 bases from V and 4 bases from J; junction bases left unmatched: 9. Germline CDR1 reads SNHLY; CDR2 reads FYNNEI. There are 16 residues in the CDR3. CDR3 amino acids: CASSEEAGAVADTQYF. The CDR3 DNA sequence: TGTGCCAGCAGTGAGGAAGCGGGAGCCGTCGCAGATACGCAGTATTTT. Combining the CDR3 with reference TRBV2 and TRBJ2-3 gives the whole variable domain EPEVTQTPSHQVTQMGQEVILRCVPISNHLYFYWYRQILGQKVEFLVSFYNNEISEKSEIFDDQFSVERPDGSNFTLKIRSTKLEDSAMYFCASSEEAGAVADTQYFGPGTRLTVL.

This chain joins TRBV24-1 and TRBJ1-3; 11 nucleotides agree with TRBD1. Germline lookup yields CDR1 KGHDR and CDR2 SFDVKD. The J segment lost 8 bases and the V segment lost 4 bases, leaving 3 bases of the junction unmatched. The CDR3 is 14 amino acids. For the CDR3, the DNA is TGTGCCACCAGTGAAGGGACAGGGGGGGACACCATATATTTT. Its protein product is CATSEGTGGDTIYF.

The genes are TRBV5-1 and TRBJ1-1; TRBD1 is a possible D gene (6 bases). Germline CDR1 is SGHRS and CDR2 is YFSETQ. V dropped 2 bases and J dropped 11 bases, with 16 bases sitting between them. CDR3 length: 13 residues. DNA of the CDR3: TGCGCCAGCAGCTTCTCAGGGGATGAGACGGCTTTCTTT. Translation: CASSFSGDETAFF.

The gene calls are TRBV10-3 and TRBJ2-3, with TRBD1 matching over 8 bases. The CDR3 contains 15 residues. Germline V CDR1 and CDR2: ENHRY, SYGVKD. V shed 3 bases and J 2 bases; nucleotides not matched to a gene: 4. The CDR3 coding sequence is TGTGCCATCAGTGATCTGGACAGGGCCACAGATACGCAGTATTTT. Amino acid sequence: CAISDLDRATDTQYF.

The chain links TRBV3-1 (or the pseudogene TRBV3-2) to TRBJ1-2, with a weak D call TRBD1 (5 bases). The CDR3 extends over 14 amino acids. Germline lookup yields CDR1 LGHDT and CDR2 YNNKEL (reference sequence). Trimming took off 0 bases at V and 2 bases at J, with 7 bases between the two ends. The CDR3 sequence: CASSQENRNYGYTF. DNA for the CDR3: TGTGCCAGCAGCCAAGAAAACAGGAACTATGGCTACACCTTC.

This sequence joins TRBV7-2 and TRBJ1-2; D gene ambiguous. CDR3 length: 15 amino acids. The V gene lost 1 base and the J gene lost 2 bases, with 11 bases spanning the gap. Germline V gives CDR1 SGHTA, CDR2 FQGNSA. Here the CDR3 DNA reads TGTGCCAGCAGCTTAGAGCGGCAGACCAACTATGGCTACACCTTC. This sequence encodes CASSLERQTNYGYTF.

The CDR3 sequence: CASSQGSFVRAEAFF. The CDR3 bases are TGCGCCAGCAGCCAGGGTTCGTTCGTTCGGGCTGAAGCTTTCTTT. The rearrangement joins TRBV4-1 to TRBJ1-1; D unresolved. Trimming stripped 3 bases from V and 6 bases from J, with 17 bases between. The CDR3 spans 15 residues. Germline V CDR1 and CDR2: MGHRA, YSYEKL.

This clone was seen just once. CDR3 nucleotides: TGTGCCAGCAGTTACCTGAGACAGGAGCAGTTCTTC. Amino acids: CASSYLRQEQFF. This sequence joins TRBV6-2 or TRBV6-3 and TRBJ2-1; D might be TRBD1 (5 bases). Germline-derived CDR1 and CDR2 are MNHEY and SVGEGT. Trimming removed 2 bases at V and 10 bases at J, with 9 bases between. The CDR3 is made up of 12 amino acids.

The J gene is TRBJ1-4, the V gene TRBV3-1 (or the pseudogene TRBV3-2); D gene uncertain. V was cut by 8 bases and J by 5 bases, with 15 bases left in between. There are 14 residues in the CDR3. The germline CDR1 and CDR2 sequences are LGHDT and YNNKEL (reference sequence). The CDR3 loop reads CASSPTGYNEKLFF. Written as DNA, the CDR3 is TGTGCCAGCTCTCCTACGGGATACAATGAAAAACTGTTTTTT.

This rearrangement joins TRBV5-1 to TRBJ2-1; 8 bases fit TRBD2. CDR3 length: 15 amino acids. With V trimmed by 4 bases and J by 7 bases, 10 bases remained unmatched. Germline CDR1 SGHRS, CDR2 YFSETQ. The CDR3 sequence is CASSLSGALGNEQFF. The CDR3, as DNA: TGCGCCAGCAGCCTTAGCGGGGCCCTGGGGAATGAGCAGTTCTTC.

This chain links TRBV11-3 with TRBJ2-3, with a weak D call TRBD1 (6 bases). Between the trimmed V and J ends, which lost 4 bases and 2 bases, there was a span of 7 bases. The V gene's germline CDR1 is SGHNT and CDR2 YENEEA. The CDR3 runs to 13 residues. The CDR3 DNA sequence: TGTGCCAGCAGCTCAGGGGTCACAGATACGCAGTATTTT. It codes for CASSSGVTDTQYF. Variable domain in full (rest from reference TRBV11-3 and TRBJ2-3): EAGVVQSPRYKIIEKKQPVAFWCNPISGHNTLYWYLQNLGQGPELLIRYENEEAVDDSQLPKDRFSAERLKGVDSTLKIQPAELGDSAVYLCASSSGVTDTQYFGPGTRLTVL.

V usage is TRBV24-1 and J usage is TRBJ2-1; the match to TRBD2 covers 16 bases. With V trimmed by 4 bases and J by 2 bases, 1 base remained unmatched. The CDR3 is made up of 17 amino acids. Germline V gene lookup returns CDR1 KGHDR and CDR2 SFDVKD. The CDR3 loop is CATSEGTSGGAYNEQFF. The CDR3 coding sequence is TGTGCCACCAGTGAAGGGACTAGCGGGGGGGCCTACAATGAGCAGTTCTTC.

The V gene is TRBV15, the J gene TRBJ1-5; no definite D call. The CDR3 spans 12 residues. Germline CDR1 and CDR2: LNHNV and YYDKDF (reference sequence). V gave up 7 bases and J gave up 1 base, with 5 bases separating them. The CDR3 sequence is CATKESNQPQHF. The CDR3 DNA reads as TGTGCCACCAAGGAGAGCAATCAGCCCCAGCATTTT. Full variable domain (rest looked up from reference TRBV15 and TRBJ1-5): DAMVIQNPRYQVTQFGKPVTLSCSQTLNHNVMYWYQQKSSQAPKLLFHYYDKDFNNEADTPDNFQSRRPNTSFCFLDIRSPGLGDTAMYLCATKESNQPQHFGDGTRLSIL.

CDR3 DNA sequence: TGTGCCACCAGTGATTCGCGACAGGGGGCCGCCCCCCAGCATTTT. This translates into CATSDSRQGAAPQHF. This sequence joins TRBV24-1 and TRBJ1-5, with 10 positions matching TRBD1. V lost 2 bases and J lost 10; bases outside the gene matches: 7. This CDR3 is built from 15 residues. Germline V lookup: CDR1 KGHDR, CDR2 SFDVKD.

This chain joins TRBV19 and TRBJ1-2; possible D gene TRBD1, 5 bases. CDR3 length: 15 amino acids. The germline gives CDR1 LNHDA, CDR2 SQIVND (reference sequence). V lost 1 base to trimming and J lost 6 bases, with 15 bases between them. The CDR3 DNA reads as TGTGCCAGTAGTATAGTGGGCAGGGAATACGATGGCTACACCTTC. This sequence encodes CASSIVGREYDGYTF.

The chain employs TRBV7-2 and TRBJ2-1, with 10 bases matching TRBD2. Trimming at V came to 3 bases and at J to 8 bases, leaving 13 bases not matched to a gene. CDR3 length: 17 residues. The V gene's germline CDR1 is SGHTA and CDR2 FQGNSA. The CDR3 DNA reads as TGTGCCAGCAGCTTGGAGGTCCTAGCGGGGGTCGTGGATGAGCAGTTCTTC. Translation: CASSLEVLAGVVDEQFF.

This clone was recorded a few times. J is TRBJ1-1 and V is TRBV9; D ambiguous. The CDR3 sequence is 15 residues long. V was cut by 3 bases and J by 1 base, with 13 bases left in between. Germline CDR1 and CDR2: SGDLS and YYNGEE. CDR3 loop: CASSAQTEWNTEAFF. The CDR3, as DNA: TGTGCCAGCAGCGCACAAACAGAATGGAACACTGAAGCTTTCTTT.

The chain combines TRBV25-1 with TRBJ2-2, with 10 nucleotides matching TRBD1. J lost 6 bases, V lost 6 bases, and 7 bases had no gene match. CDR3 length: 15 amino acids. Germline CDR1 MGHDK, CDR2 SYGVNS. CDR3 in amino acids: CASRGDRGRAGELFF. As DNA, the CDR3 is TGTGCCAGCAGGGGGGACAGGGGTAGGGCCGGGGAGCTGTTTTTT.

This chain uses TRBV24-1 with TRBJ1-2; 7 bases match TRBD1. CDR3 length equals 14 residues. Unmatched junction bases numbered 7, after V lost 4 bases and J lost 6 bases. The germline CDR1 and CDR2 sequences are KGHDR and SFDVKD. The CDR3 DNA reads as TGTGCCACCAGTGACACTATTACAGGGGATGGCTACACCTTC. It codes for CATSDTITGDGYTF.

The chain links TRBV3-1 (or the pseudogene TRBV3-2) to TRBJ2-6, with D possibly being TRBD2 (5 bases). V lost 1 base and J lost 5, with 21 bases in between. The CDR3 loop spans 19 amino acids. Germline CDR1 LGHDT, CDR2 YNNKEL (reference sequence). The CDR3 reads CASSQGKSGRSERANVLTF. In DNA form, the CDR3 reads TGTGCCAGCAGCCAAGGAAAGTCGGGGAGAAGCGAGAGGGCCAACGTCCTGACTTTC.

The chain uses TRBV5-1 and TRBJ2-3; TRBD1 aligns across 8 bases. The length of the CDR3 is 12 residues. CDR1 is SGHRS, CDR2 YFSETQ, per germline. Trimming at V came to 5 bases and at J to 5 bases, leaving 1 base not matched to a gene. The CDR3 nucleotides are TGCGCCAGCAGACAGGGGGAAGATACGCAGTATTTT. Protein product: CASRQGEDTQYF.